The text below deals with one TCR beta chain. Its antigen is as yet unknown. The identical CDR3 is also encoded by other nucleotide sequences in the sample. Some clones are missing from TCRdb's copy, which holds only in-frame ones; the method was immunoSEQ multiplex PCR. The data contain 250,000 or so clones, 90% of them seen just once; the ten biggest clones take up roughly 0.4%. The data belong to a study of cytomegalovirus exposure and HLA in healthy donors. Broader study findings: Specificity for CMV antigens was confirmed in vitro for a few of the CMV-associated chains. Cytomegalovirus status, reportedly, was diagnosed with high specificity and sensitivity by the classifier.

Germline V gives CDR1 LGHNA, CDR2 YSLEER. This CDR3 comprises 15 residues. Trimming cost V 3 bases and J 0 bases; bases outside gene matches: 2. This sequence was found in a woman younger than 30 in good health and CMV-seronegative. V and J are TRBV4-3 and TRBJ2-1, with 7 bases fitting TRBD1. Sequencing used PBMCs. This CDR3 is CASSQDRSSYNEQFF. CDR3 nucleotides: TGCGCCAGCAGCCAGGACAGGAGCTCCTACAATGAGCAGTTCTTC.